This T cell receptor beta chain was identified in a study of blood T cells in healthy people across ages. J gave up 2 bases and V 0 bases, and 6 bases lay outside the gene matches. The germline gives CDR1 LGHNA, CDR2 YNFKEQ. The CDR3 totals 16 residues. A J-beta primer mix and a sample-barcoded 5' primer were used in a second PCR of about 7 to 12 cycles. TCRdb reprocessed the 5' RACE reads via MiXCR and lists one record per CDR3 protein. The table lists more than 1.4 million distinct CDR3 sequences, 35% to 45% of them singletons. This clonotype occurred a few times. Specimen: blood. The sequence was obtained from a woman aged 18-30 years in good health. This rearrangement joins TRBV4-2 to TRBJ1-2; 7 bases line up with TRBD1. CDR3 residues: CASSQDLTGRNYGYTF. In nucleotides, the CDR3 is TGTGCCAGCAGCCAAGACTTGACAGGGAGGAACTATGGCTACACCTTC.